Below are 9 T cell receptor beta chains sequenced from a single sample in a study of cytomegalovirus exposure and HLA in healthy donors. The PCR had 60 Vbeta and 13 Jbeta primers. Only in-frame clones appear in the TCRdb table, and some are missing; sequencing was by immunoSEQ multiplex PCR. The sample contains some 160,000 clones, about 78% of which appear only once. Specimen: PBMCs. The receptors here all came from a male donor in good health and CMV-seronegative.

DNA for the CDR3: TGTGCCTGGGACCACCGGGACACACGGGAAGTTGCAACTAATGAAAAACTGTTTTTT. This gives the protein CAWDHRDTREVATNEKLFF. The chain has TRBV30 and TRBJ1-4; tentative D call: TRBD1 (6 bases). Germline loops: CDR1 GTSNPN, CDR2 SVGIG (reference sequence). This CDR3 spans 19 amino acids. V shed 5 bases and J shed 0 bases, with 25 bases lying between them.

V and J are TRBV19 and TRBJ1-2; D remains unclear. V was pared by 3 bases and J by 5 bases, with 7 bases between. CDR1 and CDR2 from the germline V gene are LNHDA and SQIVND (reference sequence). This CDR3 has 12 amino acids. CDR3 loop: CASSIGEYGYTF. CDR3 sequence (DNA): TGTGCCAGTAGTATCGGTGAATATGGCTACACCTTC.

V gene TRBV30 combines with J gene TRBJ1-4, with D tentatively TRBD1 (5 bases). The CDR3 runs to 15 residues. V was clipped by 0 bases and J by 7 bases, with 15 bases between them. Germline CDR1 reads GTSNPN; CDR2 reads SVGIG (reference sequence). The CDR3 reads CAWSVGLTGGEKLFF. Written as DNA, the CDR3 is TGTGCCTGGAGTGTGGGACTTACGGGGGGTGAAAAACTGTTTTTT.

This clone was counted a single time. The rearrangement uses TRBV7-3 and TRBJ2-7, with 7 bases aligning to TRBD1. The CDR3 spans 14 residues. V was clipped by 5 bases and J by 5 bases; unmatched bases: 9. Germline V gene data show CDR1 as SGHTA and CDR2 as FQGTGA. CDR3 sequence reads: CASSTSGQNDEQYF. The CDR3 DNA is TGTGCCAGCAGCACCTCGGGACAGAATGACGAGCAGTACTTC.

This chain uses TRBV4-1 with TRBJ2-7, with 14 bases fitting TRBD2. Germline V gene data show CDR1 as MGHRA and CDR2 as YSYEKL. This CDR3 is 17 amino acids long. V dropped 0 bases and J dropped 2; count of bases not matched to a gene: 3. For the CDR3, the DNA is TGCGCCAGCAGCCAAGACCAGGGACTAGCGGGAGCCTACGAGCAGTACTTC. This codes for CASSQDQGLAGAYEQYF.

The chain recombines TRBV5-8 with TRBJ1-2, with D possibly matching TRBD1 (5 bases). With 2 bases removed from V and 3 bases from J, the gap between germline ends came to 8 bases. The CDR3 is made up of 13 amino acids. The germline CDR1 and CDR2 sequences are SGHTS and YDEGEE. For the CDR3, the DNA is TGTGCCAGCAGCTTACAGGCGGACTATGGCTACACCTTC. This sequence encodes CASSLQADYGYTF.

V gene TRBV15 combines with J gene TRBJ1-5; possible D gene TRBD1, 6 bases. Germline V CDR1 and CDR2: LNHNV, YYDKDF (reference sequence). V was clipped by 5 bases and J by 2 bases, with 10 bases between them. CDR3 size: 14 residues. DNA for the CDR3: TGTGCCACCAGCGTCGACAGGCGCAATCAGCCCCAGCATTTT. This encodes CATSVDRRNQPQHF. The complete variable domain, with remaining parts taken from reference TRBV15 and TRBJ1-5, reads DAMVIQNPRYQVTQFGKPVTLSCSQTLNHNVMYWYQQKSSQAPKLLFHYYDKDFNNEADTPDNFQSRRPNTSFCFLDIRSPGLGDTAMYLCATSVDRRNQPQHFGDGTRLSIL.

The J gene is TRBJ1-1, the V gene TRBV6-5; D not resolved. The V gene's germline CDR1 is MNHEY and CDR2 SVGAGI. V lost 0 bases, J lost 5 bases, and 7 bases lay in between. This CDR3 region has 13 residues. The CDR3 reads CASSYSSRTEAFF. The CDR3 DNA reads as TGTGCCAGCAGTTACTCGAGTCGGACTGAAGCTTTCTTT.

The chain combines TRBV5-6 with TRBJ2-2; 7 bases match TRBD1. Losses at the gene ends were 9 bases for V and 3 bases for J; bases not matched to a gene: 5. CDR3 length: 13 residues. Germline lookup yields CDR1 SGHDT and CDR2 YYEEEE. The CDR3 DNA follows: TGTGCCACAGGACAGGACCACACCGGGGAGCTGTTTTTT. This translates into CATGQDHTGELFF.